The 16 T cell receptor beta chains below were found in one sample sequenced in a study of T-cell memory formation after mild COVID-19 (dated by TCRdb to about 2021). The library was obtained by 5' RACE. The instrument given in TCRdb is Illumina NovaSeq 6000. Clones were called with MiXCR by TCRdb after fastp trimmed the public reads at Q25, and only in-frame beta chains were retained. Each entry merges the rows of one CDR3 protein and shows their most common DNA and genes. For this sample the table gives approximately 300,000 distinct CDR3 sequences, of which roughly a fifth were detected only once. The biggest ten clones account for around 21% of the sample. The sequenced sample was PBMCs or a T cell subset sorted from them (not recorded which). These receptors were obtained from a man aged 18 to 30 who had mild COVID-19 (a few samples of this study predate the infection). The sample titles of this study are shuffled in the database, so cell type and time point are left out; the donor was told from shared clones.

This chain links TRBV7-8 with TRBJ2-1; the D is unclear. The germline CDR1 and CDR2 sequences are SGHVS and FQNEAQ. The CDR3 is made up of 14 amino acids. With 5 bases removed from V and 1 base from J, the gap between germline ends came to 9 bases. CDR3 protein: CASSPTGSYNEQFF. The CDR3 coding sequence is TGTGCCAGCAGCCCTACCGGGTCCTACAATGAGCAGTTCTTC.

This rearrangement joins TRBV5-4 to TRBJ2-2; perhaps D is TRBD1 or TRBD2 (6 bases each). Trimming took 6 bases from V and 4 from J, leaving 10 bases between them. Per germline, CDR1 SGHNT and CDR2 YYREEE (reference sequence). There are 13 residues in the CDR3. The chain's CDR3 is CASKGGGTGELFF. As DNA, the CDR3 is TGTGCCAGCAAGGGGGGAGGCACCGGGGAGCTGTTTTTT.

The chain links TRBV6-6 to TRBJ2-4; D is uncertain. CDR3 length equals 12 residues. Per the germline V gene, CDR1 is MNHNY and CDR2 is SVGAGI (reference sequence). The germline V and J ends were trimmed by 5 bases and 8 bases, with 10 bases remaining between them. CDR3 nucleotides: TGTGCCAGCAGTATCCCGTGGGACATTCAGTACTTC. Translation: CASSIPWDIQYF.

The chain links TRBV28 to TRBJ2-3; D may be TRBD2 (6 bases). Per germline, CDR1 MDHEN and CDR2 SYDVKM. This CDR3 region has 19 residues. Trimming took 4 bases from V and 4 from J, leaving 27 bases between them. The DNA of the CDR3 is TGTGCCAGCAGTTCTCCCGGGTCCTTGGTCCCACAGCGGGCAGATACGCAGTATTTT. This translates into CASSSPGSLVPQRADTQYF.

This clonotype has a handful of counts. The chain combines TRBV14 with TRBJ2-7, with 7 bases lining up with TRBD1. Germline values: CDR1 SGHDN, CDR2 FVKESK. The ends lost 3 bases at V and 0 bases at J; junction bases unmatched: 2. The CDR3 runs 14 residues. The CDR3 region is CASSQTGSSYEQYF. CDR3 nucleotides: TGTGCCAGCAGCCAGACAGGGAGCTCCTACGAGCAGTACTTC.

The chain employs TRBV5-4 and TRBJ2-3; 8 bases agree with TRBD1. CDR1 is SGHNT and CDR2 is YYREEE in the germline V gene (reference sequence). The CDR3 loop spans 16 amino acids. Losses at the gene ends were 4 bases for V and 7 bases for J; bases not matched to a gene: 14. For the CDR3, the DNA is TGTGCCAGCAGCCAGGCCGGAGACAGGGGACCACATACGCAGTATTTT. Translating it yields CASSQAGDRGPHTQYF.

The chain employs TRBV10-3 and TRBJ2-7; a weak D match, TRBD2 (5 bases). V was trimmed by 4 bases and J by 2 bases, leaving 12 bases between them. Looked up from germline, CDR1 is ENHRY and CDR2 is SYGVKD. This CDR3 is 14 amino acids long. The CDR3, as DNA: TGTGCCATCAGTGTAAAGGGAGTCCCCTACGAGCAGTACTTC. This codes for CAISVKGVPYEQYF.

V gene TRBV29-1 combines with J gene TRBJ2-4; unclear D gene. V lost 6 bases to trimming and J lost 6 bases, with 15 bases between them. Germline loops: CDR1 SQVTM, CDR2 ANQGSEA. The CDR3 has 13 amino acids. The CDR3 loop is CSVIPVLGNIQYF. Here the CDR3 DNA reads TGCAGCGTCATCCCAGTGCTTGGAAACATTCAGTACTTC.

This clonotype was detected only a few times. The chain recombines TRBV7-2 with TRBJ2-3, with D maybe TRBD1 (6 bases). V lost 5 bases to trimming and J lost 2 bases, with 20 bases between them. CDR3 length: 17 residues. In germline, CDR1 is SGHTA, CDR2 FQGNSA. CDR3 residues: CASSPQYPRGYTDTQYF. CDR3 DNA: TGTGCCAGCAGCCCACAATACCCGAGGGGGTACACAGATACGCAGTATTTT.

The chain has TRBV6-1 and TRBJ1-5; unclear D gene. CDR3 size: 12 residues. Trimming stripped 6 bases from V and 6 bases from J, with 9 bases between. Germline V gene data show CDR1 as MNHNS and CDR2 as SASEGT. This CDR3 reads CASRGTGQPQHF. DNA for the CDR3: TGTGCCAGCAGGGGTACGGGTCAGCCCCAGCATTTT.

This clonotype was seen more than once but under ten times. This rearrangement joins TRBV5-1 to TRBJ2-3; TRBD2 matches 10 bases. The CDR3 is 17 amino acids. Unmatched junction bases numbered 8, after V lost 3 bases and J lost 1 base. Germline V CDR1 and CDR2: SGHRS, YFSETQ. CDR3 in amino acids: CASSSAFTSGGTDTQYF. CDR3 sequence (DNA): TGCGCCAGCAGCTCAGCCTTTACTAGCGGGGGCACAGATACGCAGTATTTT.

This clonotype was observed a handful of times. The chain uses TRBV11-2 and TRBJ2-2, with TRBD2 matching 11 bases. Germline trimming cut 5 bases from V and 5 bases from J; bases unmatched to any gene: 7. CDR1 and CDR2 from the germline V gene are SGHAT and FQNNGV. The CDR3 extends over 16 amino acids. The DNA for the CDR3 is TGTGCCAGCAGCCGGGCCGGGACTAGCGGTACCGGGGAGCTGTTTTTT. Its translation: CASSRAGTSGTGELFF.

This rearrangement joins TRBV27 to TRBJ1-4; 7 bases are a match to TRBD1. Germline CDR1 and CDR2: MNHEY and SMNVEV (reference sequence). This CDR3 region has 15 residues. V lost 5 bases and J lost 3; bases outside the gene matches: 6. CDR3 sequence reads: CASSRGQYANEKLFF. The DNA for the CDR3 is TGTGCCAGCAGTAGGGGACAGTATGCTAATGAAAAACTGTTTTTT.

In its sample, this clonotype was seen a few times. The chain joins TRBV5-5 to TRBJ2-7; no firm D call. The germline gives CDR1 SGHKS, CDR2 YYEKEE (reference sequence). The CDR3 sequence is 13 residues long. V was pared by 0 bases and J by 9 bases, with 13 bases between. The CDR3 here is CASSLEVSSGQYV. Written as DNA, the CDR3 is TGTGCCAGCAGCTTGGAGGTGTCGTCGGGGCAGTACGTC.

This clonotype was seen more than once but under ten times. The chain joins TRBV29-1 to TRBJ2-5, with TRBD1 matching over 8 bases. This CDR3 has 13 residues. Losses at the gene ends were 6 bases for V and 2 bases for J; bases not matched to a gene: 5. Germline loops: CDR1 SQVTM, CDR2 ANQGSEA. The CDR3 DNA follows: TGCAGCGTGTACAGGGGGACACAAGAGACCCAGTACTTC. This encodes CSVYRGTQETQYF.

This clonotype was observed a handful of times. The CDR3 DNA follows: TGCAGTGCTAGAGAGAGGGGCAGCCTCTATGGCTACACCTTC. Translating gives CSARERGSLYGYTF. The rearrangement links TRBV20-1 to TRBJ1-2; perhaps TRBD1 as D (5 bases). Germline V gene sequence: CDR1 DFQATT, CDR2 SNEGSKA (reference sequence). The CDR3 runs 14 residues. The ends were cut back, 0 bases at V and 4 bases at J, with 12 bases in the middle.